This record concerns one TCR beta chain sequence. Its antigen is currently not known. No base quality information exists; no much larger clone differs at one position. The record originates from a study of blood T cell repertoires in COVID-19 (dated by TCRdb to 2020 to 2022). About the investigation overall: The collaborator samples originated in the United States, Italy and Spain and spanned the acute and convalescent phases of COVID-19. The prospective study material was composed of cDNA or gDNA derived from T cells, B-cell-depleted T cells, or PBMCs. Deeply sampled blood TCRbeta repertoires from subjects exposed to, actively infected with, or recovered from COVID-19 were included in the dataset. A freely available public database, intended as a resource for researchers studying the immune response to SARS-CoV-2, is where the repertoires were released. Samples were obtained from the ongoing ImmuneRACE study (first 160 participants) and from about 1,300 subjects provided by 6 global collaborators. Sample metadata almost always included a de-identified subject ID, COVID-19 status, age in years and sex. Where HLA class I and class II types were available, the types were taken from metadata supplied by the sample provider, not from assay-based typing. Study-wide findings and limitations: The quantity of clinical and demographic metadata differed by source and by participant and was supplied without curation.

Whole blood was collected in K2EDTA tubes by collaborating institutions according to the institutions' own protocols. For TCRbeta analysis, collaborators shipped samples as frozen whole blood, isolated PBMCs, or DNA extracted from either of those sample types. TCRbeta CDR3 regions were amplified from genomic DNA by means of the immunoSEQ Assay, a bias-controlled multiplex PCR. Under the source paper's analysis protocol: The number of nucleated cells in each sample was estimated by amplification of reference gene primers within the assay. Sequence reads were collapsed and filtered to measure the absolute abundance of every unique TCRbeta CDR3 rearrangement. Productive Simpson clonality was computed per sample as the square root of Simpson's diversity index over productive rearrangements. Here the immuneACCESS table is served through TCRdb, limited to in-frame sequences with V and J called. Missing clones are a known gap in these copies; in checked studies unresolved V genes cover under half, and the rest lacks a known reason. V and J calls and clone size are those listed in that table; D and trimming were worked out from the DNA. The sample table holds 100,000 to 140,000 clones, of which 84% were seen once. The ten largest make up roughly 4.4% of the sample.

From its cysteine to its phenylalanine, the CDR3 spans 13 amino acids. The DNA shown is the 39-base CDR3, in frame from base 1. A distance of 13 bases separates the germline ends of V and J, which lose 6 bases and 5 bases respectively. The sequence was collected from a human donor in a cohort sampled during active COVID-19. Sequencing used peripheral blood. The chain joins TRBV12-3 or TRBV12-4 to TRBJ1-2; perhaps TRBD1 is the D gene, with 5 bases matching. Here the CDR3 is given as CASSAGKFYGYTF. The DNA sequence reads TGTGCCAGCAGCGCAGGGAAGTTTTATGGCTACACCTTC.